The rows below give T cell receptor beta chains drawn from one sample of a study of CD8 T cells in ankylosing spondylitis. MiXCR, run by TCRdb on the 5' RACE reads, gives a single entry per CDR3 protein. The data hold almost 45,000 distinct CDR3 sequences, with approximately 11% observed a single time. Material for sequencing was blood, either unsorted or a sorted T cell fraction (not recorded which). Every receptor here comes from a male donor with ankylosing spondylitis or in good health (not recorded which). CDR3s include the opening cysteine and the closing phenylalanine or tryptophan. The D gene is left open where the match is weak. Expanded clones get a size class; other rows say once, few or many, or leave the size out.

>few|TRBV6-5|TRBJ2-7|.
CASSFSRGRGPYEQYF
TGTGCCAGCAGTTTTAGCCGGGGTAGAGGGCCCTACGAGCAGTACTTC
>many|TRBV6-1|TRBJ1-4|.
CASSERTFNEKLFF
TGTGCCAGCAGTGAAAGAACCTTTAATGAAAAACTGTTTTTT
>many|TRBV5-1|TRBJ1-3|.
CASSLDLSSGNTIYF
TGCGCCAGCAGCTTAGATTTAAGCTCTGGAAACACCATATATTTT
>many|TRBV28|TRBJ1-2|.
CASPQRGLPNYGYTF
TGTGCCAGCCCCCAAAGGGGACTTCCTAACTATGGCTACACCTTC
>.|TRBV27|TRBJ2-1|TRBD2
CASSLYSLAGVNEQFF
TGTGCCAGCAGTTTATATAGTCTAGCGGGGGTTAATGAGCAGTTCTTC
>few|TRBV4-2|TRBJ2-5|TRBD2
CASSPTSGGFQETQYF
TGTGCCAGCAGCCCGACTAGCGGGGGTTTCCAAGAGACCCAGTACTTC
>many|TRBV10-3|TRBJ2-5|.
CAISRGPTNPETQYF
TGTGCCATCAGCCGAGGACCAACGAATCCAGAGACCCAGTACTTC
>few|TRBV18|TRBJ1-1|TRBD1
CASSGRQGDTEAFF
TGTGCCAGCTCAGGTCGCCAGGGGGACACTGAAGCTTTCTTT
>few|TRBV7-6|TRBJ2-1|.
CASSLVGQNNEQFF
TGTGCCAGCAGCTTAGTAGGGCAGAACAATGAGCAGTTCTTC
>many|TRBV12-3/TRBV12-4|TRBJ1-5|TRBD1
CASSRDRGEIQPQHF
TGTGCCAGCAGTCGGGACAGGGGAGAGATTCAGCCCCAGCATTTT
>few|TRBV2|TRBJ1-2|TRBD1
CASNALGTGSNYGYTF
TGTGCCAGCAACGCCCTCGGGACAGGGAGTAACTATGGCTACACCTTC
>many|TRBV12-3/TRBV12-4|TRBJ2-2|TRBD2
CASSLYLAGGPERTGELFF
TGTGCCAGCAGTTTATATCTAGCGGGGGGGCCGGAGAGAACCGGGGAGCTGTTTTTT
>many|TRBV5-1|TRBJ2-1|.
CASSLQGQYNEQFF
TGCGCCAGCAGCTTACAGGGCCAATACAATGAGCAGTTCTTC
>.|TRBV7-6|TRBJ2-7|.
CASSLMSLYEQYF
TGTGCCAGCAGCTTAATGTCCCTATACGAGCAGTACTTC
>.|TRBV14|TRBJ1-4|TRBD1
CASSRFRDRVSELFF
TGTGCCAGCAGCCGATTCCGGGACAGGGTTTCAGAGCTGTTTTTT
>.|TRBV5-1|TRBJ2-5|TRBD2
CASSLGLAGEETQYF
TGCGCCAGCAGCTTGGGACTAGCGGGGGAGGAGACCCAGTACTTC
>many|TRBV6-2/TRBV6-3|TRBJ1-1|.
CASRDPDTEAFF
TGTGCCAGCAGAGACCCGGACACTGAAGCTTTCTTT
>many|TRBV20-1|TRBJ2-1|TRBD2
CSARDRLAGTNEQFF
TGCAGTGCTAGAGACCGACTAGCGGGGACCAATGAGCAGTTCTTC
>many|TRBV27|TRBJ2-7|.
CASSRDGSYEQYF
TGTGCCAGCAGTAGGGACGGATCCTACGAGCAGTACTTC
>many|TRBV29-1|TRBJ1-5|.
CSVEEGGSNQPQHF
TGCAGCGTTGAAGAAGGAGGCAGCAATCAGCCCCAGCATTTT
>.|TRBV7-9|TRBJ2-1|.
CASSLNYNEQFF
TGTGCCAGCAGCTTGAACTACAATGAGCAGTTCTTC
>many|TRBV27|TRBJ2-1|TRBD2
CASSLVRGATSYNEQFF
TGTGCCAGCAGTTTAGTGCGGGGGGCTACCTCCTACAATGAGCAGTTCTTC
>many|TRBV6-1|TRBJ2-2|.
CASFTPGFTGELFF
TGTGCCAGCTTCACCCCCGGGTTCACCGGGGAGCTGTTTTTT
>many|TRBV15|TRBJ2-3|TRBD1
CATSRDAGAGTGNTDTQYF
TGTGCCACCAGCAGAGATGCGGGAGCTGGGACAGGGAACACAGATACGCAGTATTTT
>once|TRBV7-4|TRBJ2-1|TRBD2
CHQPRYGLAGPLRGEQFF
TGCCACCAGCCAAGATACGGACTAGCGGGCCCACTGCGGGGTGAGCAGTTCTTC
>.|TRBV12-3/TRBV12-4|TRBJ2-1|TRBD1
CASSADRSVNEQFF
TGTGCCAGCAGTGCGGACAGGTCTGTCAATGAGCAGTTCTTC
>.|TRBV11-2|TRBJ2-7|.
CASSFVGQSYEQYF
TGTGCCAGCAGCTTTGTCGGACAGTCCTACGAGCAGTACTTC
>many|TRBV6-2/TRBV6-3|TRBJ2-5|.
CASSSSRTQETQYF
TGTGCCAGCAGTTCGTCTCGGACCCAAGAGACCCAGTACTTC